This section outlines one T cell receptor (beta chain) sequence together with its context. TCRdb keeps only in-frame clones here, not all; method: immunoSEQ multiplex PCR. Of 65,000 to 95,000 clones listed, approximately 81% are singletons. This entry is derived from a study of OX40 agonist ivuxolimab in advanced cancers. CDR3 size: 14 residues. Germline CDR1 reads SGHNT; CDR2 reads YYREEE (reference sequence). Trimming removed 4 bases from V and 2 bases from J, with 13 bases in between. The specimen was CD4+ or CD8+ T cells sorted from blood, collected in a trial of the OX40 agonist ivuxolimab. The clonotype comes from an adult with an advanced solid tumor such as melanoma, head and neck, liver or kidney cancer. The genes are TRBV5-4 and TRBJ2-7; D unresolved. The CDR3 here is CASSPTRRPYEQYF. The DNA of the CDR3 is TGTGCCAGCAGCCCGACCCGACGTCCCTACGAGCAGTACTTC.